This TCR beta chain comes out of a study of blood T cell repertoires in COVID-19 (TCRdb year 2020). Regarding the study in general: Samples covering the acute and convalescent phases of COVID-19 were provided by collaborators in the United States, Italy and Spain. The prospective study material was composed of cDNA or gDNA derived from T cells, B-cell-depleted T cells, or PBMCs. Subjects who had been exposed to COVID-19, were actively infected with it, or had recovered from it provided the deeply sampled blood TCRbeta repertoires that made up the dataset. The repertoires were made available in a free public database intended to serve as a resource for research on the immune response to SARS-CoV-2. Samples were obtained from the ongoing ImmuneRACE study (first 160 participants) and from over a thousand subjects provided by 6 global collaborators. A de-identified subject ID, COVID-19 status, age in years and sex were almost always included in the sample metadata. Where available, HLA class I and class II types were taken from metadata supplied by the sample provider and were not determined by assay-based typing. The research as a whole found: How much clinical and demographic metadata was included differed by source and by participant, and the metadata was provided uncurated.

The immunoSEQ Assay, a bias-controlled multiplex PCR, was used to amplify TCRbeta CDR3 regions from genomic DNA. The source study handled its data this way. Within the assay, amplification of reference gene primers was used to estimate how many nucleated cells each sample contained. To quantify the absolute abundance of each unique TCRbeta CDR3 rearrangement, sequence reads were collapsed and filtered. For each sample, productive Simpson clonality was calculated by taking the square root of Simpson's diversity index across productive rearrangements. TCRdb provides this immuneACCESS table in a form limited to in-frame rearrangements. Some clones are lacking; in checked studies, under half of them reflect an unresolved V gene, and why the rest are absent is not known. V and J calls and clone size are as listed in that table; D and trimming were resolved from the DNA. Across this sample there are 150,000 to 200,000 clones, with roughly 84% seen only once. The ten largest account for around 18% of the sample.

Enrolling through a virtual design, the prospective study's participants ranged in age from about 18 to 89 years and lived across roughly 23 United States geographic areas. In the prospective study, cohorts were assigned on the basis of participant-reported clinical history obtained from a screening survey and a study questionnaire. ImmuneRACE Cohort 3 recovered participants were defined by two consecutive negative NP/OP PCR tests, healthcare professional clearance, or symptom resolution. Mobile phlebotomists in the prospective study collected whole blood, serum and a nasopharyngeal or oropharyngeal swab from every participant. Participants in the prospective study had the option to provide additional blood draws and questionnaires over a 2-month period. Before DNA extraction, blood samples from the prospective study were shipped at room temperature or frozen. Comments on this clone: Its specific antigen is unknown. One base away there is no much larger clone; base qualities are not given.

The CDR3 runs 14 residues from the cysteine to the phenylalanine. Just the 42-base CDR3 DNA is kept, in frame starting at base 1. V lost 6 bases and J lost 0 bases; the stretch between them is 12 bases long. CDR1 and CDR2, per the germline V gene, are SGDLS and YYNGEE. Sample: PBMCs or T cells enriched from blood (not recorded which). The chain employs TRBV9 and TRBJ1-1; TRBD1 is a weak D gene call, 5 bases matching. This sequence was found in a man aged 55 to 69 who had recovered from COVID-19. The CDR3 region: CASTLGGMNTEAFF. The base sequence is TGTGCCAGCACCCTCGGGGGGATGAACACTGAAGCTTTCTTT. Outside the CDR3, residues come from the reference TRBV9 and TRBJ1-1 proteins, so the full variable domain is: DSGVTQTPKHLITATGQRVTLRCSPRSGDLSVYWYQQSLDQGLQFLIQYYNGEERAKGNILERFSAQQFPDLHSELNLSSLELGDSALYFCASTLGGMNTEAFFGQGTRLTVV.